One T cell receptor beta chain is described in this entry. Its specificity is unknown. This entry is derived from a study of T cell responses to AZD1222 COVID-19 vaccine. Whole-study results and caveats: Donors were chiefly white British, with a greater number of females, and clonal diversity was perhaps underestimated. Targets within unmutated variant regions were reportedly found for nearly half of spike-specific TCRs.

This table comes from immunoSEQ multiplex PCR, and its TCRdb copy is limited to in-frame clones, with some not included. In the table there are approximately 150,000 clones, 70% to 90% of which are singletons. CDR3 length: 15 residues. V dropped 8 bases and J dropped 4; count of bases not matched to a gene: 10. CDR1 is MNHEY, CDR2 SVGAGI, per germline. Here the sequenced sample was peripheral blood, taken on day 0 of AZD1222 vaccination. The receptor was derived from an adult in good health. The chain employs TRBV6-5 and TRBJ2-7, with 11 bases fitting TRBD2. The CDR3 nucleotides read TGTGCCAGCTCCCAACGCAGGACTAGCGGGTACGAGCAGTACTTC. It specifies CASSQRRTSGYEQYF.